These 9 T cell receptor beta chains were all obtained from the same sample, sequenced in a study of T cell clones after liver transplantation. Here immunoSEQ multiplex PCR was the method, and the copy in TCRdb shows in-frame clones only, minus some. The sample has about 120,000 clones; less than 95% are singletons. The specimen comprised CD4+ T cells from blood, sampled 12 months after liver transplant. The receptors shown here come from a human patient who received a liver transplant. T cells may partly derive from the graft donor.

The chain joins TRBV2 to TRBJ2-7; the D gene could be TRBD1 or TRBD2 (6 bases each). CDR3 length: 11 amino acids. Trimming left V 9 bases short and J 4 bases short, with 10 bases between. CDR1 and CDR2 (germline): SNHLY, FYNNEI. The chain's CDR3 is CASRGLYEQYF. The CDR3 nucleotides read TGTGCCAGTCGGGGGCTATACGAGCAGTACTTC.

The rearrangement links TRBV15 to TRBJ1-3; no reliable D call. This CDR3 region has 14 residues. Germline V gene lookup returns CDR1 LNHNV and CDR2 YYDKDF (reference sequence). The V gene lost 1 base and the J gene lost 1 base, with 5 bases spanning the gap. The CDR3 DNA reads as TGTGCCACCAGCAGAGGGTCGTCTGGAAACACCATATATTTT. Translation gives CATSRGSSGNTIYF.

The rearrangement uses TRBV21-1 and TRBJ1-2; TRBD1, the table's D call, was not compared with the DNA. TRBV21-1 is recorded as a pseudogene. This CDR3 has 14 residues. The CDR3 sequence is CAGRASTLHYGYTF. The CDR3 nucleotides are TGTGCAGGCAGGGCCTCTACATTGCACTATGGCTACACCTTC.

The chain combines TRBV30 with TRBJ1-3, with no clear D. The V and J ends lost 0 bases and 2 bases respectively, with 14 bases between them. The CDR3 runs to 16 residues. Per germline, CDR1 GTSNPN and CDR2 SVGIG (reference sequence). This chain's CDR3 is CAWSVYPRGTGNTIYF. In nucleotides, the CDR3 is TGTGCCTGGAGTGTATATCCGCGAGGGACTGGAAACACCATATATTTT.

This clone was seen only a few times. The chain employs TRBV10-3 and TRBJ1-1; D perhaps matches TRBD1 (6 bases). V lost 8 bases to trimming and J lost 6 bases, with 13 bases between them. The CDR3 is 12 amino acids. Germline V gene lookup returns CDR1 ENHRY and CDR2 SYGVKD. CDR3 DNA sequence: TGTGCCATCGGAATACAGGGTCCTGAAGCTTTCTTT. Protein product: CAIGIQGPEAFF.

The chain is built from TRBV7-9 and TRBJ2-2; D is perhaps TRBD2 (5 bases). Germline V gives CDR1 SEHNR, CDR2 FQNEAQ (reference sequence). This CDR3 spans 14 amino acids. V gave up 5 bases and J gave up 7 bases, with 14 bases separating them. The CDR3 reads CASSINLDYGELFF. The DNA for the CDR3 is TGTGCCAGCAGCATAAACCTAGACTACGGGGAGCTGTTTTTT.

This chain uses TRBV6-1 with TRBJ2-7, with 7 bases matching TRBD1. The CDR3 spans 15 residues. The junction had 12 bases not matched to a gene; V was cut back by 4 bases and J by 6 bases. The V gene's germline CDR1 is MNHNS and CDR2 SASEGT. The CDR3 DNA reads TGTGCCAGCAGTGGCCGGACAGGCCATTTGATCGAGCAGTACTTC. Protein product: CASSGRTGHLIEQYF.

The V and J genes are TRBV5-1 and TRBJ1-5; no clear D gene. Trimming shortened V by 0 bases and J by 0 bases, and 7 bases separated the two germline ends. CDR1 SGHRS and CDR2 YFSETQ come from the germline V gene. This CDR3 region has 15 residues. The CDR3, as DNA: TGCGCCAGCAGCTTGGACGGATTTAGCAATCAGCCCCAGCATTTT. Translation: CASSLDGFSNQPQHF.

This chain links TRBV7-9 with TRBJ2-5, with a possible D match to TRBD2 (5 bases). The CDR3 consists of 16 residues. V was shortened by 0 bases and J by 2 bases, with 13 bases between the two germline ends. Germline V gives CDR1 SEHNR, CDR2 FQNEAQ (reference sequence). In DNA, the CDR3 is TGTGCCAGCAGCTTAGCCCCCCAGCGGATACAAGAGACCCAGTACTTC. Translation gives CASSLAPQRIQETQYF. Full variable domain (outside the CDR3, taken from reference TRBV7-9 and TRBJ2-5): DTGVSQNPRHKITKRGQNVTFRCDPISEHNRLYWYRQTLGQGPEFLTYFQNEAQLEKSRLLSDRFSAERPKGSFSTLEIQRTEQGDSAMYLCASSLAPQRIQETQYFGPGTRLLVL.